Reported below is one T cell receptor (beta chain). What it recognizes is unknown. This sample was included in a study of human T cells and chemical hapten exposure. The sample's time point: patch test 3, about 24 weeks after DPC sensitization. Specified treatment: therapeutic diphenylcyclopropenone sensitization with weekly scalp DPC. This CDR3 is 12 amino acids long. Germline-derived CDR1 and CDR2 are WSHSY and SAAADI. The germline V and J ends were trimmed by 11 bases and 6 bases, with 16 bases remaining between them. Study observations and caveats: Expanded TCRs showed more large CDR3 clusters than pre-sensitization or healthy control sets.

During construction of the library, unique molecular identifiers were attached to individual cDNA molecules for quantitative, reproducible TCR counting. Using its own MiXCR run on the RACE reads, TCRdb lists one record per CDR3 protein. Of roughly 84,000 distinct CDR3 sequences in the sample, 11% were seen once. Sequencing was performed on whole blood, taken in connection with sensitization to the hapten diphenylcyclopropenone (DPC). This chain links TRBV10-2 with TRBJ1-1, with TRBD1 as a possible D gene (6 bases). The sequence derives from a woman between 50 and 59 years old with alopecia areata. Some clones in this sample may be carry-over from other donors' samples. This chain's CDR3 is CAVQGPPSEAFF. The CDR3 nucleotides are TGCGCCGTACAGGGCCCGCCCTCTGAAGCTTTCTTT.